These 10 T cell receptor beta chains originate from one sample sequenced in a study of cytomegalovirus exposure and HLA in healthy donors. A multiplex PCR was run with 60 Vbeta primers and 13 Jbeta primers. Some clones are missing from TCRdb's copy, which holds only in-frame ones; the method was immunoSEQ multiplex PCR. The repertoire has some 150,000 clones, around 80% of them found once; the top ten carry more than 1.5%. Sequenced sample: PBMCs. These receptors were obtained from a woman in her 40s in good health and CMV-seronegative.

The chain has TRBV29-1 and TRBJ2-2; possibly TRBD1 for D (5 bases). Germline lookup yields CDR1 SQVTM and CDR2 ANQGSEA. The V gene lost 7 bases and the J gene lost 7 bases, with 10 bases spanning the gap. The CDR3 totals 11 residues. The CDR3 nucleotides read TGCAGCGGGCAGGGCCTCGGGGAGCTGTTTTTT. Its translation is CSGQGLGELFF.

The V gene is TRBV11-2, the J gene TRBJ2-7; a possible D gene is TRBD2 (6 bases). Trimming left V 1 base short and J 4 bases short, with 11 bases between. The CDR3 runs 14 residues. CDR1 is SGHAT and CDR2 is FQNNGV in the germline V gene. The CDR3: CASSLVSSAYEQYF. CDR3 bases: TGTGCCAGCAGCTTAGTCTCTAGCGCGTACGAGCAGTACTTC.

The J gene is TRBJ1-4, the V gene TRBV28; D possibly corresponds to TRBD1 (6 bases). This CDR3 comprises 15 residues. Trimming left V 7 bases short and J 7 bases short, with 19 bases between. Looked up from germline, CDR1 is MDHEN and CDR2 is SYDVKM. The CDR3 here is CASTSLGGASEKLFF. DNA of the CDR3: TGTGCCAGCACCTCATTAGGGGGTGCCTCTGAAAAACTGTTTTTT.

This clone has a handful of counts. This chain uses TRBV5-1 with TRBJ2-6; perhaps TRBD2 as D (5 bases). V was pared by 0 bases and J by 0 bases, with 7 bases between. The CDR3 has 16 amino acids. In germline, CDR1 is SGHRS, CDR2 YFSETQ. This chain's CDR3 is CASSLAGNSGANVLTF. The DNA of the CDR3 is TGCGCCAGCAGCTTGGCCGGGAACTCTGGGGCCAACGTCCTGACTTTC.

The chain couples TRBV9 to TRBJ2-7; D remains ambiguous. V was cut by 3 bases and J by 5 bases, with 12 bases left in between. CDR3 size: 13 residues. CDR1 and CDR2 from the germline V gene are SGDLS and YYNGEE. CDR3: CASSDRPSHEQYF. CDR3 nucleotide sequence: TGTGCCAGCAGCGACCGCCCGAGCCACGAGCAGTACTTC.

The V call is TRBV28, the J call TRBJ2-7; 8 nucleotides agree with TRBD1. Per germline, CDR1 MDHEN and CDR2 SYDVKM. The ends lost 5 bases at V and 4 bases at J; junction bases unmatched: 10. CDR3 length equals 15 residues. The DNA of the CDR3 is TGTGCCAGCAGTCCAGGGGGCTCGGGGTCATACGAGCAGTACTTC. This codes for CASSPGGSGSYEQYF.

This rearrangement joins TRBV10-3 to TRBJ1-1; no definite D call. Germline lookup yields CDR1 ENHRY and CDR2 SYGVKD. This CDR3 has 13 residues. V was trimmed by 5 bases and J by 5 bases, leaving 12 bases between them. CDR3 sequence: CAISSTGGTEAFF. The CDR3, as DNA: TGTGCCATCAGTTCGACTGGTGGAACTGAAGCTTTCTTT.

DNA for the CDR3: TGTGCCAGCAGCTTTAGACAGGGGTCCTACGAGCAGTACTTC. It codes for CASSFRQGSYEQYF. The chain employs TRBV5-5 and TRBJ2-7, with 8 nucleotides matching TRBD1. Trimming took 2 bases from V and 1 from J; bases not matched to a gene: 2. There are 14 residues in the CDR3. Per the germline V gene, CDR1 is SGHKS and CDR2 is YYEKEE (reference sequence).

This clone showed up just once. The rearrangement joins TRBV18 to TRBJ2-1; D uncertain. CDR3 length: 15 residues. The germline gives CDR1 KGHSH, CDR2 LQKENI. V shed 2 bases and J shed 1 base, with 9 bases lying between them. CDR3 bases: TGTGCCAGCTCACCAAGTAGCCGTTCCTACAATGAGCAGTTCTTC. Translation gives CASSPSSRSYNEQFF.

The chain couples TRBV5-6 to TRBJ2-1; 15 bases line up with TRBD2. CDR3 length equals 15 residues. J lost 12 bases, V lost 3 bases, and 7 bases had no gene match. Germline CDR1 SGHDT, CDR2 YYEEEE. CDR3 sequence (DNA): TGTGCCAGCAGCTCAGGACTAGCGGGAGGGCCAGGGCAGTTCTTC. Encoded protein: CASSSGLAGGPGQFF.